The present TCR beta chain was sequenced within a study of T-cell reconstitution after alpha-beta-depleted transplantation in children. Unique molecular identifiers tagged the TCRbeta library. TCRdb used MiXCR to reprocess the PCR reads, holding one entry per CDR3 protein. The sample shows some 590,000 distinct CDR3 sequences, roughly 10% of them seen only once. The V gene's germline CDR1 is LNHNV and CDR2 YYDKDF (reference sequence). The CDR3 has 13 residues. With V trimmed by 3 bases and J by 4 bases, 1 base remained unmatched. This clonotype was counted only a few times. Sequences were derived from PBMCs from the stem cell graft donor, sampled from the stem cell graft. This clonotype was sampled from a human donor who donated a stem cell graft to a child with acute myeloid leukemia. The genes are TRBV15 and TRBJ2-7, with 9 nucleotides matching TRBD1. CDR3 loop: CATSRTGGYEQYF. In DNA form, the CDR3 reads TGTGCCACCAGCAGGACAGGGGGGTACGAGCAGTACTTC.